This T cell receptor (beta chain) was recovered during a study of cytomegalovirus exposure and HLA in healthy donors. Though probably carrying unrecorded immune exposures, donors were nominally healthy at sampling. Of note for this clone: Its antigen is still unknown.

The study's findings and limits: Some public TCRs appeared in many individuals, while most sequences were rare. In a later analysis, HLA-associated beta chains showed higher expansion and lower generation probabilities than comparable chains. One variant, a missense change in DCLRE1C, was linked in a later analysis to TCR beta V- and J-gene trimming.

V gave up 5 bases and J gave up 3 bases, with 10 bases separating them. The CDR3 has 14 residues. Germline-derived CDR1 and CDR2 are MDHEN and SYDVKM. The PCR had 60 Vbeta and 13 Jbeta primers. Clones were sequenced by immunoSEQ multiplex PCR, and TCRdb holds only the in-frame ones, with some missing. This sample yields over 150,000 clones, of which 87% are seen a single time; over 0.8% belongs to the top ten. The chain employs TRBV28 and TRBJ1-4, with D hard to call. Specimen: PBMCs. This TCR was recovered from a woman aged 25 to 39 in good health and CMV-seronegative. The CDR3 DNA reads as TGTGCCAGCAGTGTCCGACGGGCTAATGAAAAACTGTTTTTT. Amino acid sequence: CASSVRRANEKLFF. Drawing the rest from reference TRBV28 and TRBJ1-4, the complete variable domain is DVKVTQSSRYLVKRTGEKVFLECVQDMDHENMFWYRQDPGLGLRLIYFSYDVKMKEKGDIPEGYSVSREKKERFSLILESASTNQTSMYLCASSVRRANEKLFFGSGTQLSVL.